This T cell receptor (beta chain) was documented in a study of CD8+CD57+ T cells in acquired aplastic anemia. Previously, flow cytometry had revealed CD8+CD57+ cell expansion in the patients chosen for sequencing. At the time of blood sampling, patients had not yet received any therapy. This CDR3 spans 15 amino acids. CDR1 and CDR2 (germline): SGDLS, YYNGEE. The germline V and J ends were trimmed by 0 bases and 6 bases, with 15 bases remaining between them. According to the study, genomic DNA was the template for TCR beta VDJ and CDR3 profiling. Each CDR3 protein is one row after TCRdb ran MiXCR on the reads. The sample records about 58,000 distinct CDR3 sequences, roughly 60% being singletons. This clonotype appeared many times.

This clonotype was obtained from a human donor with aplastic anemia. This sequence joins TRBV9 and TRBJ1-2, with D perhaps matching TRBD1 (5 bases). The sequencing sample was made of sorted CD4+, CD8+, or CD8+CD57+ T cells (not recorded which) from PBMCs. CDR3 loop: CASSVATDGGNGYTF. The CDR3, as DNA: TGTGCCAGCAGCGTAGCTACAGATGGGGGAAATGGCTACACCTTC.